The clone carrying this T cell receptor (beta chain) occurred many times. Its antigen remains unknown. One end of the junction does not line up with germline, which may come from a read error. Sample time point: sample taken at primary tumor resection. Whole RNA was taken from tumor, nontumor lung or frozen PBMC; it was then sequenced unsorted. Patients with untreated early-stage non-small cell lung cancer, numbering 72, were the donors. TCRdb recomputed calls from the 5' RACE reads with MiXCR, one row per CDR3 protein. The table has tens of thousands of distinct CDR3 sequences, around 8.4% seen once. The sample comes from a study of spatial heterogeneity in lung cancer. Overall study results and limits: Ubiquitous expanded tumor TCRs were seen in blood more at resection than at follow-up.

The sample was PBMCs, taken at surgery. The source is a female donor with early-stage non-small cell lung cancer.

The CDR3 here is CASSLGPGGQETQYF. As DNA, the CDR3 is TGTGCTAGCAGCTTAGGCCCAGGGGGCCAAGAGACCCAGTACTTC. The chain has TRBV7-7 and TRBJ2-5; 7 bases fit TRBD1. In germline, CDR1 is SSHAT, CDR2 FNYEAQ (reference sequence). The CDR3 is 15 amino acids.